This T cell receptor beta chain comes out of a study of CD8 T cells in Susac syndrome. Findings of the study overall: Only a relatively small number of individuals were included in the TCR sequencing and HLA analysis.

CD8+ and CD4+ T cells taken from blood had their TCR beta sequenced. FACS enriched CD8+ TEMRA cells, while bulk CD8+ and CD4+ were negatively isolated. As to this clonotype: The antigen remains undetermined.

When the RNA was reverse transcribed, random hexamers were used with an input of about 0.45 to 1 ug. Across 54 Vbeta and 13 Jbeta, TCR beta CDR3 was amplified with immunoSEQ multiplex PCR. TCRdb re-called the immunoSEQ multiplex PCR reads with MiXCR, one entry per CDR3 protein. This table holds about 140,000 distinct CDR3 sequences, roughly 94% found once. The source material was CD4+ T cells from PBMCs. This receptor was taken from a human donor in good health.

CDR3 sequence: CSARDSASSTDTQYF. The CDR3 DNA reads TGCAGTGCTAGAGATTCGGCGTCCAGCACAGATACGCAGTATTTT. This chain links TRBV20-1 with TRBJ2-3; D is ambiguous. Germline V gene sequence: CDR1 DFQATT, CDR2 SNEGSKA (reference sequence). The CDR3 runs to 15 residues. Deletions cut 0 bases from V and 0 bases from J, with 10 bases between.